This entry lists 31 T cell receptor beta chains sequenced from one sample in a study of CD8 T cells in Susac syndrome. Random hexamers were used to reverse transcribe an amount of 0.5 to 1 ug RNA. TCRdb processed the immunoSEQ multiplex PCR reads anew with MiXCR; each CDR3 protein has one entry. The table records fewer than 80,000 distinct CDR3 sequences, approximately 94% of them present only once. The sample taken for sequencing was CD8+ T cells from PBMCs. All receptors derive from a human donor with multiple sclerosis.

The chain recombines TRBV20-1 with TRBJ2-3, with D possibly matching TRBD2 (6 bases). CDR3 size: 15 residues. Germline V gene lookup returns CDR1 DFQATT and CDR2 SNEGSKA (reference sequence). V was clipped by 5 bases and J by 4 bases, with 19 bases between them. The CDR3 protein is CSASTGLGGADTQYF. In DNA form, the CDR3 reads TGCAGTGCTTCAACGGGGCTAGGAGGGGCAGATACGCAGTATTTT.

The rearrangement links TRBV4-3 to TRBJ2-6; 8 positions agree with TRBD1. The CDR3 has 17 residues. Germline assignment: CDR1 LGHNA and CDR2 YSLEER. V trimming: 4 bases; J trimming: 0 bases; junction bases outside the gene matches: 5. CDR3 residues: CASSRGQGLSGANVLTF. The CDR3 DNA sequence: TGCGCCAGCAGCCGAGGACAGGGCCTCTCTGGGGCCAACGTCCTGACTTTC.

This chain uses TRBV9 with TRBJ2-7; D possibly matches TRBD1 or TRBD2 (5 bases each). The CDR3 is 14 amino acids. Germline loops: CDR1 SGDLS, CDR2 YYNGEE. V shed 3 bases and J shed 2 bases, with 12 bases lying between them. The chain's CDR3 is CASSAGRSTYEQYF. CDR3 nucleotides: TGTGCCAGCAGCGCGGGACGGAGTACCTACGAGCAGTACTTC.

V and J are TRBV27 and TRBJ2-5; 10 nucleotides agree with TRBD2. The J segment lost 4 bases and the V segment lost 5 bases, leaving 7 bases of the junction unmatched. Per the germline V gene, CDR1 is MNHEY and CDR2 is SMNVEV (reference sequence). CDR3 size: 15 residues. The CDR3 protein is CASSPLAGVPETQYF. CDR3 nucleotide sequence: TGTGCCAGCAGTCCCCTAGCGGGAGTACCAGAGACCCAGTACTTC.

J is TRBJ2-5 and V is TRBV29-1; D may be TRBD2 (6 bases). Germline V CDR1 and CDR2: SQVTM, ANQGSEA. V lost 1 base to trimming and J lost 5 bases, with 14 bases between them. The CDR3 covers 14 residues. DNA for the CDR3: TGCAGCGTTGAAGGGAGGGCATTAATGGAGACCCAGTACTTC. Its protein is CSVEGRALMETQYF.

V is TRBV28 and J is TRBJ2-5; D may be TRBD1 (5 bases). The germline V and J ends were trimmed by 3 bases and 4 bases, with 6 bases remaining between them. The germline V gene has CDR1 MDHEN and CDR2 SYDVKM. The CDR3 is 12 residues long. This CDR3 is CASSFDRETQYF. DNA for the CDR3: TGTGCCAGCAGTTTCGACAGAGAGACCCAGTACTTC.

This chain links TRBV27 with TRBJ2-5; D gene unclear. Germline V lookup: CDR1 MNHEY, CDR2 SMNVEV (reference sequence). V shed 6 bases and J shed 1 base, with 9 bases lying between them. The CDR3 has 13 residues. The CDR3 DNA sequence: TGTGCCAGCAGCCTTCTTGCCCAAGAGACCCAGTACTTC. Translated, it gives CASSLLAQETQYF.

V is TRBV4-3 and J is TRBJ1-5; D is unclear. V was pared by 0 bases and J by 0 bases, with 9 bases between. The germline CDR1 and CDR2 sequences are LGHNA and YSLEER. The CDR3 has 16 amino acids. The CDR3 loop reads CASSQDLGNSNQPQHF. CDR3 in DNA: TGCGCCAGCAGCCAAGATCTGGGCAATAGCAATCAGCCCCAGCATTTT.

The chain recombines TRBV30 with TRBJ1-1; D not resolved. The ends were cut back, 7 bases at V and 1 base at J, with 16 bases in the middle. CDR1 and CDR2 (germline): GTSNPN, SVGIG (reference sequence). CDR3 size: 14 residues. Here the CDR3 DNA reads TGTGCCTCCACGGCAGGTTTCGGGAACACTGAAGCTTTCTTT. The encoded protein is CASTAGFGNTEAFF.

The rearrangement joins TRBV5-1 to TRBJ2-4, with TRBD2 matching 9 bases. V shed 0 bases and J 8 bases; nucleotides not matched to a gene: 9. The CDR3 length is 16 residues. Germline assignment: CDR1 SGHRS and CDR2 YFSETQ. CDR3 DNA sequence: TGCGCCAGCAGCTTGGGACTAGCGGTTCCTTGGGACATTCAGTACTTC. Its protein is CASSLGLAVPWDIQYF.

CDR3 DNA sequence: TGTGCCAGCAGCTTAGGAGGACTCCGCTCAGATACGCAGTATTTT. Its translation: CASSLGGLRSDTQYF. The V gene is TRBV13, the J gene TRBJ2-3; the D gene is possibly TRBD2 (5 bases). The V and J ends lost 0 bases and 4 bases respectively, with 11 bases between them. The CDR3 extends over 15 amino acids. CDR1 is PRHDT and CDR2 is FYEKMQ in the germline V gene (reference sequence).

The CDR3 loop is CASSPRDLDNYGYTF. CDR3 DNA: TGTGCCAGCAGTCCCCGGGATCTCGATAACTATGGCTACACCTTC. V and J are TRBV28 and TRBJ1-2; no firm D call. The germline V and J ends were trimmed by 5 bases and 1 base, with 14 bases remaining between them. This CDR3 spans 15 amino acids. Germline lookup yields CDR1 MDHEN and CDR2 SYDVKM.

CDR3: CASSQSVVGADTQYF. CDR3 sequence (DNA): TGTGCCAGCAGCCAATCGGTCGTGGGTGCAGATACGCAGTATTTT. The chain uses TRBV4-2 and TRBJ2-3; D gene unclear. Trimming pared 2 bases from V and 4 bases from J, leaving 13 bases between. Germline CDR1 reads LGHNA; CDR2 reads YNFKEQ. This CDR3 is built from 15 residues.

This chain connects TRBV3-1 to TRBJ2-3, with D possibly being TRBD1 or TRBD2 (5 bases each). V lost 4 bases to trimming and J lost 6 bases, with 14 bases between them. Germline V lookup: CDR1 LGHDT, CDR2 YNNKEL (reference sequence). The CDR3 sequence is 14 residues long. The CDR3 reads CASSPTREPDTQYF. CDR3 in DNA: TGTGCCAGCAGCCCCACCAGGGAGCCGGATACGCAGTATTTT.

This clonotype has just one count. In DNA form, the CDR3 reads TGTGCCAGCAAGATTTCTAGCAATCAGCCCCAGCATTTT. Amino acids: CASKISSNQPQHF. The V gene is TRBV2, the J gene TRBJ1-5; D remains ambiguous. The CDR3 is 13 amino acids. The V end lost 7 bases, the J end lost 0 bases, and 7 bases lay between the germline ends. Germline CDR1 SNHLY, CDR2 FYNNEI.

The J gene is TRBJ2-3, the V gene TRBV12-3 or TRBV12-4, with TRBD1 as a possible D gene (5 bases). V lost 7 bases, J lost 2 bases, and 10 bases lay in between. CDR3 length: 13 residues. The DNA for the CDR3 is TGTGCCAGCACCCCGACAGACACAGATACGCAGTATTTT. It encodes CASTPTDTDTQYF.

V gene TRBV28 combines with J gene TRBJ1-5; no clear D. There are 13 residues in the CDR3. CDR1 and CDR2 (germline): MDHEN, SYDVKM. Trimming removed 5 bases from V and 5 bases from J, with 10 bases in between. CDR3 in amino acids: CASSPPEYQPQHF. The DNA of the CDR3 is TGTGCCAGCAGTCCGCCAGAATATCAGCCCCAGCATTTT.

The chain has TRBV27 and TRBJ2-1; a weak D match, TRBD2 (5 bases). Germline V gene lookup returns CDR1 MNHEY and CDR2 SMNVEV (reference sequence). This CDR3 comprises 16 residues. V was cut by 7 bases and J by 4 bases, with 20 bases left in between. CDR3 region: CASTISHLADYNEQFF. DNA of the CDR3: TGTGCCAGCACCATCTCACACCTAGCAGATTACAATGAGCAGTTCTTC.

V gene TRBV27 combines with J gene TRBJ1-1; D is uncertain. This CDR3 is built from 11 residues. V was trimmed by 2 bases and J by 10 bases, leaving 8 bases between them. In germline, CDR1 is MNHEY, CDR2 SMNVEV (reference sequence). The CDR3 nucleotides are TGTGCCAGCAGTTTAGGCCCGCGAGCTTTCTTT. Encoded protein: CASSLGPRAFF.

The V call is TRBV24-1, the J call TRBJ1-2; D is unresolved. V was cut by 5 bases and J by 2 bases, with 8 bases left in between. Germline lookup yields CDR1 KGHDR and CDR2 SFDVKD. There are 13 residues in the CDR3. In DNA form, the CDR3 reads TGTGCCACCAGTGGTCAGGAAAACTATGGCTACACCTTC. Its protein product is CATSGQENYGYTF.

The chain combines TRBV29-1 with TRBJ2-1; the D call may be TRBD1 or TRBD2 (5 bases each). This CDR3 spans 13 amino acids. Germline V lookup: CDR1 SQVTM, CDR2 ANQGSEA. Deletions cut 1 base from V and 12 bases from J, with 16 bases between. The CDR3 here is CSVEGFGTPLQFF. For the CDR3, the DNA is TGCAGCGTTGAAGGTTTCGGGACCCCGCTGCAGTTCTTC.

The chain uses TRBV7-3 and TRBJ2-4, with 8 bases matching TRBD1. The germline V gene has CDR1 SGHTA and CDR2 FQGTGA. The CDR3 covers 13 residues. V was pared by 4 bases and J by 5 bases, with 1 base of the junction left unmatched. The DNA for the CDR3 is TGTGCCAGCAGCTCGACAGGGGAAAACATTCAGTACTTC. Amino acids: CASSSTGENIQYF.

The CDR3 coding sequence is TGCGCCAGCAGCCACGGGACAGTAAACACTGAAGCTTTCTTT. Its protein is CASSHGTVNTEAFF. The chain uses TRBV4-1 and TRBJ1-1; TRBD1 agrees at 7 bases. This CDR3 comprises 14 residues. CDR1 is MGHRA and CDR2 is YSYEKL in the germline V gene. V lost 3 bases, J lost 2 bases, and 3 bases stayed unmatched.

The CDR3 here is CASSDRDGYTEAFF. For the CDR3, the DNA is TGTGCCAGCAGCGACCGGGACGGTTACACTGAAGCTTTCTTT. The rearrangement joins TRBV2 to TRBJ1-1; a possible D gene is TRBD1 (5 bases). The CDR3 is 14 residues long. V dropped 6 bases and J dropped 3 bases, with 14 bases sitting between them. In germline, CDR1 is SNHLY, CDR2 FYNNEI.

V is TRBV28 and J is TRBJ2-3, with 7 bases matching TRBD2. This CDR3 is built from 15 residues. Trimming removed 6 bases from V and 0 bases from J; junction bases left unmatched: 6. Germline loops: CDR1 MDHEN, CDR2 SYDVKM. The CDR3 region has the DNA TGTGCCAGCAGCCGGGGGGAACCTAGCACAGATACGCAGTATTTT. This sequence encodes CASSRGEPSTDTQYF.

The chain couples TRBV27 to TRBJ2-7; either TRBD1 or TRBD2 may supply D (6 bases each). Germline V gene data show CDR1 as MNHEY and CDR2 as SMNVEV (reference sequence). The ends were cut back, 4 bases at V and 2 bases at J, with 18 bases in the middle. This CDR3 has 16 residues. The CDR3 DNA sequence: TGTGCCAGCAGTTCCCGTTTGGCAGGGGAGGCCTACGAGCAGTACTTC. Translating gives CASSSRLAGEAYEQYF.

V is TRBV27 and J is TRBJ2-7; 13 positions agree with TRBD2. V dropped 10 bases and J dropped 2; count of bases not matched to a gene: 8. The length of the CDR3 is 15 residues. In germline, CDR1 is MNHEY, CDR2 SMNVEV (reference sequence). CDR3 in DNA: TGTGCCACTGCACTCGGGACTAGCGGGGCCTACGAGCAGTACTTC. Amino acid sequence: CATALGTSGAYEQYF.

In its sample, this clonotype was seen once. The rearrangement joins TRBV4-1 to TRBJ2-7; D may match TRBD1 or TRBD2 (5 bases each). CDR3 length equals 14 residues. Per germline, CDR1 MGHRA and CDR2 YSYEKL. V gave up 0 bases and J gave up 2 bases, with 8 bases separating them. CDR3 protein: CASSQEGDTYEQYF. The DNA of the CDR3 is TGCGCCAGCAGCCAAGAGGGGGATACCTACGAGCAGTACTTC.

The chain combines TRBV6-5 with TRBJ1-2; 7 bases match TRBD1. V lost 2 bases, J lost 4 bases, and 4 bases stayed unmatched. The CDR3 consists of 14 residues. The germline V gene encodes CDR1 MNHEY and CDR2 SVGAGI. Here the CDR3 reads CASSYRGGAYGYTF. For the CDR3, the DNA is TGTGCCAGCAGTTACCGAGGGGGCGCCTATGGCTACACCTTC.

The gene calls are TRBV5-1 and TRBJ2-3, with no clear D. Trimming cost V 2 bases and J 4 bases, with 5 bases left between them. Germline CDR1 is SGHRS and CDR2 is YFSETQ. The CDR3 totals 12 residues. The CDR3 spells CASSFSSDTQYF. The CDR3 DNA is TGCGCCAGCAGCTTCTCCTCAGATACGCAGTATTTT.

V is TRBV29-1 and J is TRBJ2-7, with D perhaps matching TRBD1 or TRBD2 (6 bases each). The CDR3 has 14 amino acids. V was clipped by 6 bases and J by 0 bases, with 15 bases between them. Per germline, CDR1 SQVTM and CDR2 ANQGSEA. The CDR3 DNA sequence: TGCAGCGTCTCGTCGGGGGCAAGCTCCTACGAGCAGTACTTC. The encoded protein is CSVSSGASSYEQYF.